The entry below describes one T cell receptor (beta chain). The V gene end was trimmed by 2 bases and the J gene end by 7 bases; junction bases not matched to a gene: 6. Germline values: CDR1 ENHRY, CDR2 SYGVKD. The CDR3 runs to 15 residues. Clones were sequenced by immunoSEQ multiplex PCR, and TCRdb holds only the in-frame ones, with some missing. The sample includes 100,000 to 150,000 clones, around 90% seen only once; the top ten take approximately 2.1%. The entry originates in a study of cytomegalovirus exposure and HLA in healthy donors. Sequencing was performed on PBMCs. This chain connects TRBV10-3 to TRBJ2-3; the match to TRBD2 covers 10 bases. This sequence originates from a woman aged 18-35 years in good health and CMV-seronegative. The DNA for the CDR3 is TGTGCCATCAGTGAGCTGAGCGGGGGGGCACATACGCAGTATTTT. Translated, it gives CAISELSGGAHTQYF.